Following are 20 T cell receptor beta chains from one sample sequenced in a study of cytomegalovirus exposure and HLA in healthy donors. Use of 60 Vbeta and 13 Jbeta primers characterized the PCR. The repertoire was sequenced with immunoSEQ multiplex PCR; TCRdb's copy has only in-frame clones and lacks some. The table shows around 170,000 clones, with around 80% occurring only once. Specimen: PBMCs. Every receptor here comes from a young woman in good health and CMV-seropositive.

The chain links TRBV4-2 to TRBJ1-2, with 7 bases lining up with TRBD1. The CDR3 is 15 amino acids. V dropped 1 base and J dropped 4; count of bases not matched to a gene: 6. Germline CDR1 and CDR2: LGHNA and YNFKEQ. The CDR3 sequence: CASSQAKGAGYGYTF. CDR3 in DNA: TGTGCCAGCAGCCAAGCGAAGGGGGCAGGCTATGGCTACACCTTC.

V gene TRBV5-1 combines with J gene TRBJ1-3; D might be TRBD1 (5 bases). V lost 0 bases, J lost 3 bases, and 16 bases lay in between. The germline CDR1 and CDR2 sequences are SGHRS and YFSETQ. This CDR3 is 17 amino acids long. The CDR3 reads CASSLGTGPFVGNTIYF. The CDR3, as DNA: TGCGCCAGCAGCTTGGGTACAGGTCCATTCGTTGGAAACACCATATATTTT.

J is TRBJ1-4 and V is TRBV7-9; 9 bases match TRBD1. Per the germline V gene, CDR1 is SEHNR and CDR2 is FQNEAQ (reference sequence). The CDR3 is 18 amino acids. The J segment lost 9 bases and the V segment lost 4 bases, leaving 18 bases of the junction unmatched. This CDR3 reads CASSSTAGTGPGVKKLFF. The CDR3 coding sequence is TGTGCCAGCAGCTCGACTGCCGGGACAGGGCCCGGAGTGAAAAAACTGTTTTTT.

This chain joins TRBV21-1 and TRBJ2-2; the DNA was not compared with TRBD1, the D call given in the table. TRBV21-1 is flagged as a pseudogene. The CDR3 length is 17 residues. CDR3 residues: CASSSKEGTGEAGELFF. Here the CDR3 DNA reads TGTGCCAGCAGCTCCAAAGAGGGGACAGGGGAGGCCGGGGAGCTGTTTTTT.

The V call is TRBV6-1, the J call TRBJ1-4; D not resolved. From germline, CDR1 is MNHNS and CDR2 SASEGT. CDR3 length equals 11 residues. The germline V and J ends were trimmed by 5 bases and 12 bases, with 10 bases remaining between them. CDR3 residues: CASSLQTQLFF. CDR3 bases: TGTGCCAGCAGTTTACAGACCCAACTGTTTTTT.

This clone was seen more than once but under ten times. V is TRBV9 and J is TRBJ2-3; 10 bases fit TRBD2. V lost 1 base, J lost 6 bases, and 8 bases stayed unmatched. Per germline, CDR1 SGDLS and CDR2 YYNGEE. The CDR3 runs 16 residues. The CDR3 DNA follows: TGTGCCAGCAGCGTAAGGTCTAGCGGGGGCCGGGATACGCAGTATTTT. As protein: CASSVRSSGGRDTQYF.

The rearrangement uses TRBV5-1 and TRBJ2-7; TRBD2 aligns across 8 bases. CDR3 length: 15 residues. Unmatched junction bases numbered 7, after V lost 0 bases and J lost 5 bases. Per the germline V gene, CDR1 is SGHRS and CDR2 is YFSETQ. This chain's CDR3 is CASSLGIAGIDEQYF. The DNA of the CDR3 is TGCGCCAGCAGCTTGGGAATAGCGGGGATCGACGAGCAGTACTTC.

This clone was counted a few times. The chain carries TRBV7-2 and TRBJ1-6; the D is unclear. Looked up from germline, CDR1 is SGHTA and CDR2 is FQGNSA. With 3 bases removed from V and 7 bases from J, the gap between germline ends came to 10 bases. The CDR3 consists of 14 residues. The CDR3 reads CASSFEQSNSPLHF. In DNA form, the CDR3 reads TGTGCCAGCAGCTTTGAACAGTCCAATTCACCCCTCCACTTT. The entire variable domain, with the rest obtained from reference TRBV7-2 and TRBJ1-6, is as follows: GAGVSQSPSNKVTEKGKDVELRCDPISGHTALYWYRQSLGQGLEFLIYFQGNSAPDKSGLPSDRFSAERTGGSVSTLTIQRTQQEDSAVYLCASSFEQSNSPLHFGNGTRLTVT.

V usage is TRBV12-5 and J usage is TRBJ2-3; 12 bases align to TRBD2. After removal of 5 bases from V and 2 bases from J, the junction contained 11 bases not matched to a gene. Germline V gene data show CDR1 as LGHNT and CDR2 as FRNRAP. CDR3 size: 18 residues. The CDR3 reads CASGTPLLAGGYTDTQYF. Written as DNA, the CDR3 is TGTGCTAGTGGTACACCCCTACTAGCGGGGGGATACACAGATACGCAGTATTTT.

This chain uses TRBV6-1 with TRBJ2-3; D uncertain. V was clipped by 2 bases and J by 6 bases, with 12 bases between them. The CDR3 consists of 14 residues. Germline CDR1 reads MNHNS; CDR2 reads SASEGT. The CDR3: CASSETEIEDTQYF. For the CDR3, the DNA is TGTGCCAGCAGTGAAACGGAGATAGAGGATACGCAGTATTTT.

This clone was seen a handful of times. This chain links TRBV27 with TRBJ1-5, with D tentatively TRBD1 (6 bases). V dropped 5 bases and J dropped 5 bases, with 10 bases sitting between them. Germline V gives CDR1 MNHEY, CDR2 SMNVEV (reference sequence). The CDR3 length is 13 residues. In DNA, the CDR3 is TGTGCCAGCAGTGAGAGGGGGTATCAGCCCCAGCATTTT. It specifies CASSERGYQPQHF.

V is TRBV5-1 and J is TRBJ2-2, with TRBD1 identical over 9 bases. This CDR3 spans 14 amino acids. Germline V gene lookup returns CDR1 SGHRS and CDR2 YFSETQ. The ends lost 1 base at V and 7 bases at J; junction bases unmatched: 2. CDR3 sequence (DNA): TGCGCCAGCAGCTTGACAGGGGGCGGCGGGGAGCTGTTTTTT. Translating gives CASSLTGGGGELFF.

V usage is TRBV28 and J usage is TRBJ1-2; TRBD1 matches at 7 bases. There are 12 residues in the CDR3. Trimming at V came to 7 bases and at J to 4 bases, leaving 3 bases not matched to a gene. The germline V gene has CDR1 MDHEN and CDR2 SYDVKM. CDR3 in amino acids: CASTTGSYGYTF. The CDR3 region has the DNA TGTGCCAGCACGACAGGGAGCTATGGCTACACCTTC.

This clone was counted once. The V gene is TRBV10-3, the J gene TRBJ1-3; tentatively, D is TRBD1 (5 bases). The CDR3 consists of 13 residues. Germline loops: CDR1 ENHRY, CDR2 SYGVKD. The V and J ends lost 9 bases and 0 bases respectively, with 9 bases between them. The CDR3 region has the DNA TGTGCCATTGGAGACAGCTCTGGAAACACCATATATTTT. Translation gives CAIGDSSGNTIYF.

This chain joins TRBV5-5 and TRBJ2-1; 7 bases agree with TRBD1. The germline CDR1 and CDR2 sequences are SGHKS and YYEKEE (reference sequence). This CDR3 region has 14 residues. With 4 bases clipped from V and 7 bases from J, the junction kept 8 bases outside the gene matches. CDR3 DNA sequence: TGTGCCAGCAGCCACGACAGGGTAGGGAATGAGCAGTTCTTC. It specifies CASSHDRVGNEQFF.

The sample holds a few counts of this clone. The CDR3 bases are TGTGCCAGCAGCCCGAGCAGGACAGGGGCATGGAATCAGCCCCAGCATTTT. Translated: CASSPSRTGAWNQPQHF. V and J are TRBV7-2 and TRBJ1-5, with 9 bases that match TRBD1. The V gene end was trimmed by 5 bases and the J gene end by 4 bases; junction bases not matched to a gene: 12. The germline V gene has CDR1 SGHTA and CDR2 FQGNSA. The CDR3 is 17 residues long. The full variable domain, in which reference TRBV7-2 and TRBJ1-5 provide the parts outside the CDR3, is GAGVSQSPSNKVTEKGKDVELRCDPISGHTALYWYRQSLGQGLEFLIYFQGNSAPDKSGLPSDRFSAERTGGSVSTLTIQRTQQEDSAVYLCASSPSRTGAWNQPQHFGDGTRLSIL.

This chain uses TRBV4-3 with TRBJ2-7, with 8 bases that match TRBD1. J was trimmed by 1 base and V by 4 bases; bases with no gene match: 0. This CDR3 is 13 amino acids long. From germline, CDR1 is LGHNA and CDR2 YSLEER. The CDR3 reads CASSRQGSYEQYF. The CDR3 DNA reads TGCGCCAGCAGCCGACAGGGGTCCTACGAGCAGTACTTC.

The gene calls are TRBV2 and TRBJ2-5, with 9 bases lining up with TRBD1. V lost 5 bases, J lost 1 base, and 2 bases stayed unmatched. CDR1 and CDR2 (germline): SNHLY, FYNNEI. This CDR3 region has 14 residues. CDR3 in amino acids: CASSRQGGQETQYF. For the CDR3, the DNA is TGTGCCAGCAGTCGACAGGGGGGCCAAGAGACCCAGTACTTC.

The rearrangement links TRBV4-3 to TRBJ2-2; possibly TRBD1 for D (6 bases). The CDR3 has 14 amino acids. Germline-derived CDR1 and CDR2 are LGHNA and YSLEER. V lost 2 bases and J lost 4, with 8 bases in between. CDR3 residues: CASSQLRGTGELFF. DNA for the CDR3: TGCGCCAGCAGCCAACTCAGGGGCACCGGGGAGCTGTTTTTT.

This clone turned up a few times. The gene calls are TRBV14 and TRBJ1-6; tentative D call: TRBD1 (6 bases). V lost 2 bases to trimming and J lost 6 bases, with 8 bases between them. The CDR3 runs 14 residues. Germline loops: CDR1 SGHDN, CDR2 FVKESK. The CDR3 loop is CASSQHRVNSPLHF. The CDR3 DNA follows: TGTGCCAGCAGCCAACACAGGGTTAATTCACCCCTCCACTTT.